This TCR beta chain was recorded in a study of T cells in Graves' hyperthyroidism and ophthalmopathy. Study-level background: Staff took peripheral blood when the initial diagnosis was made, before any treatment began. Study findings and constraints: A model using 13 V-J features told ophthalmopathy apart from stable hyperthyroidism.

V shed 4 bases and J shed 0 bases, with 14 bases lying between them. The CDR3 consists of 16 residues. Looked up from germline, CDR1 is SGHRS and CDR2 is YFSETQ. Hyperthyroidism in the patients, aged 18 to 65, was newly diagnosed and under 2 months in duration. PBMCs were derived from roughly 10 ml fresh peripheral blood. Comment on this clonotype: The antigen is not known.

Amplification targeted TCR beta CDR3 regions from RNA transcripts. The HTBI primer set served for first-round RT-PCR of the TCR CDR3. TCRdb re-analysed the multiplex PCR reads in MiXCR, keeping a single row per CDR3 protein. The repertoire holds about 580,000 distinct CDR3 sequences, 11% to 15% seen once, with about 5.8% in the top ten. The sample was blood. The clonotype was recovered from a woman in her twenties or thirties with Graves' hyperthyroidism that later progressed to Graves' ophthalmopathy. The chain is built from TRBV5-1 and TRBJ1-3; D is unresolved. Here the CDR3 DNA reads TGCGCCAGCAGCCCTTCCATCCGCGGCTCTGGAAACACCATATATTTT. It encodes CASSPSIRGSGNTIYF.